Given below is one T cell receptor (beta chain) in context. Its antigen is unidentified. This CDR3 region has 14 residues. Germline lookup yields CDR1 MDHEN and CDR2 SYDVKM. V dropped 5 bases and J dropped 5; count of bases not matched to a gene: 6. The data derive from a study of identical twins. General study findings and limits: Beta out-of-frame sequences displayed a weaker excess of sharing between twins. Donors were not followed over many years; analysis was cross-sectional. Researchers reported excess low generation probability among twin-shared out-of-frame alpha sequences.

Template switching introduced a universal primer site, and the cDNA bore unique molecular identifiers. TCRdb reprocessed the 5' RACE reads with MiXCR, giving one entry per CDR3 protein. This sample has 200,000 to 300,000 distinct CDR3 sequences, with 5.5% to 7% found just once. The data also belong to a second study, concerning yellow fever vaccine responses in identical twins.

J is TRBJ1-2 and V is TRBV28; 9 nucleotides align to TRBD1. The sequenced sample consisted of memory (CD45RO+) T cells sorted from blood. The TCR comes from a woman between 18 and 29 years old in good health. CDR3: CASSTDRGRYGYTF. The CDR3 DNA reads TGTGCCAGCAGTACGGACAGGGGACGTTATGGCTACACCTTC.